This TCR beta chain is drawn from a study of blood T cell repertoires in COVID-19. Study context: Sample material is recorded as cDNA or gDNA derived from T cells, B-cell-depleted T cells, or PBMCs.

Original analysis: It was from reference gene primer amplification that nucleated cell counts were estimated. TCRdb keeps only in-frame clones here, not all; method: immunoSEQ multiplex PCR. The D gene and trimming were derived from the DNA, and the V and J assignments and clone size from that table. Of approximately 290,000 clones listed, about 85% were seen once; the top ten hold 0.85% to 0.9%. V was shortened by 4 bases and J by 8 bases, with 12 bases between the two germline ends. In germline, CDR1 is LGHDT, CDR2 YNNKEL (reference sequence). The CDR3 is 14 residues long. What was sequenced was peripheral blood. V usage is TRBV3-1 (or the pseudogene TRBV3-2) and J usage is TRBJ1-6, with D maybe TRBD1 (6 bases). This clonotype was obtained from a human donor with COVID-19, enrolled during active disease. The donor label of this sample is uncertain. CDR3: CASSPGQLDSPLHF. In DNA, the CDR3 is TGTGCCAGCAGCCCGGGACAACTAGATTCACCCCTCCACTTT.